This T cell receptor (beta chain) was sequenced during a study of blood T cell repertoires in COVID-19. Study at large: COVID-19 samples collected from the United States, Italy and Spain covered acute and convalescent phases.

In germline, CDR1 is MNHNS, CDR2 SASEGT. J lost 5 bases, V lost 2 bases, and 15 bases had no gene match. CDR3 length: 18 amino acids. Authors' methods: Reference gene primer amplification gave nucleated cell count estimates. Clones were sequenced by immunoSEQ multiplex PCR, and TCRdb holds only the in-frame ones, with some missing. The D gene and trimming were derived from the DNA, and the V and J assignments and clone size from that table. The sample includes 200,000 to 250,000 clones, approximately 81% of them seen just once. This receptor was identified in a woman older than 75 with acute or convalescent COVID-19. The sample was peripheral blood. The chain has TRBV6-1 and TRBJ2-5, with 9 bases matching TRBD2. The CDR3 bases are TGTGCCAGCAGTGAATCGAGCGGGGGGCTTTTTGGTTGGGAGACCCAGTACTTC. The encoded protein is CASSESSGGLFGWETQYF.